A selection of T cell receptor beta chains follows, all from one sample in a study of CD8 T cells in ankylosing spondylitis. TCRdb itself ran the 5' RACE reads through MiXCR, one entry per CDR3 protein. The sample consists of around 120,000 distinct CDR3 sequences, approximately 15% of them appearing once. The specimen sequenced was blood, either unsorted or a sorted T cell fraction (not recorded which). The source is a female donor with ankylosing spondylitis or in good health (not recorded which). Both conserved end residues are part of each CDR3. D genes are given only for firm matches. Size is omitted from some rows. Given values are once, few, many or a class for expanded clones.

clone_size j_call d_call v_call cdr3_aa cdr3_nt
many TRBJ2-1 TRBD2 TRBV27 CASRGLAGTNYNEQFF TGTGCCAGCAGAGGACTAGCGGGAACCAACTACAATGAGCAGTTCTTC
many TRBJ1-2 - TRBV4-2 CASSQDAQGDGYTF TGTGCCAGCAGCCAAGATGCTCAAGGGGATGGCTACACCTTC
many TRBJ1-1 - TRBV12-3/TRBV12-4 CASSYGTLEAFF TGTGCCAGCAGTTATGGGACCCTTGAAGCTTTCTTT
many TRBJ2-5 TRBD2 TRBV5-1 CASTAAAGAYQETQYF TGCGCCAGCACCGCTGCGGCGGGAGCGTACCAAGAGACCCAGTACTTC
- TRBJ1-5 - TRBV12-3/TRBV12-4 CASQRGGYSNQPQHF TGTGCCAGCCAAAGGGGAGGGTATAGCAATCAGCCCCAGCATTTT
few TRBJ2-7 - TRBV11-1 CASSLASDGTSLYSESYEQYF TGTGCCAGCAGCCTAGCGTCGGACGGGACTTCTCTATACTCGGAGTCCTACGAGCAGTACTTC
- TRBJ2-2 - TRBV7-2 CASSLTIPGELFF TGTGCCAGCAGCTTGACTATCCCCGGGGAGCTGTTTTTT
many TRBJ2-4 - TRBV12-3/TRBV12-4 CASSLLGKNIQYF TGTGCCAGCAGTTTGCTAGGGAAAAACATTCAGTACTTC
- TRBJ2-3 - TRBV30 CAWSVGGGIADTQYF TGTGCCTGGAGTGTAGGAGGCGGGATCGCAGATACGCAGTATTTT
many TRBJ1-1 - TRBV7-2 CASSPGPSNTEAFF TGTGCCAGCAGCCCGGGACCGTCGAACACTGAAGCTTTCTTT
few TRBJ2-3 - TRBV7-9 CASSLDPGNTQYF TGTGCCAGCAGCTTAGACCCCGGAAATACGCAGTATTTT
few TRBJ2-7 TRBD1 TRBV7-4 CASSSSPRQGSNEQYF TGTGCCAGCAGCAGTAGCCCCAGACAGGGGTCGAACGAGCAGTACTTC
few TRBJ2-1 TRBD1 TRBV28 CASSSDRGQVNEQFF TGTGCCAGCAGCTCGGACAGGGGACAAGTAAATGAGCAGTTCTTC
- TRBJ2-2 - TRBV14 CASSQDMPRQYTGELFF TGTGCCAGCAGCCAAGATATGCCTAGACAGTACACCGGGGAGCTGTTTTTT
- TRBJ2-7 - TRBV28 CASSSRRGRYEQYF TGTGCCAGCAGTTCGAGAAGGGGAAGGTACGAGCAGTACTTC
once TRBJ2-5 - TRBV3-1 CACCSTPYTKGASKETQYF TGTGCCTGCTGTTCGACCCCATACACGAAAGGAGCCTCCAAAGAGACCCAGTACTTC
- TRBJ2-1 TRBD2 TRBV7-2 CASSRTSGDNEQFF TGTGCCAGCAGTCGGACTAGCGGGGACAATGAGCAGTTCTTC
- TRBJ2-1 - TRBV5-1 CASSGRLGLTDEQFF TGCGCCAGCAGCGGCCGACTAGGTTTGACCGATGAGCAGTTCTTC
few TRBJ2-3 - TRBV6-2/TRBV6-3 CASSNTRDTQYF TGTGCCAGCAGTAACACTAGAGATACGCAGTATTTT
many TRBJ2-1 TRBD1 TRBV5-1 CASSGTGEVYNEQFF TGCGCCAGCAGCGGGACAGGGGAGGTGTACAATGAGCAGTTCTTC
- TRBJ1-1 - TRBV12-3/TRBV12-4 CASSFSSMNTEAFF TGTGCCAGCAGTTTTAGCAGTATGAACACTGAAGCTTTCTTT
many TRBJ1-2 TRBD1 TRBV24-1 CATSESTRTGAKGYTF TGTGCCACCAGTGAATCCACGAGGACAGGGGCGAAAGGCTACACCTTC
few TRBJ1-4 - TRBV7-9 CASSLEGRTPNEKLFF TGTGCCAGCAGCTTAGAGGGACGGACCCCTAATGAAAAACTGTTTTTT
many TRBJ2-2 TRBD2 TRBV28 CASSFPGVAGAGELFF TGTGCCAGCAGTTTCCCCGGGGTAGCGGGAGCCGGGGAGCTGTTTTTT
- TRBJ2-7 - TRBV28 CASSPSNTYEQYF TGTGCCAGCAGTCCCTCTAACACCTACGAGCAGTACTTC
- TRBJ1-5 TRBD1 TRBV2 CASTGTGGLNQPQHF TGTGCCAGCACTGGGACAGGGGGCCTCAATCAGCCCCAGCATTTT
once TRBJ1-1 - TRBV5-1 CASRQNGRPGVGTEAFF TGCGCCAGCAGACAAAATGGCAGACCCGGGGTCGGGACTGAAGCTTTCTTT
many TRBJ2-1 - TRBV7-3 CASSQGGPTYNEQFF TGTGCCAGCAGCCAGGGGGGCCCTACCTACAATGAGCAGTTCTTC
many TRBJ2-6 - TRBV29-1 CSPSTGRAWANVLTF TGCAGCCCTTCCACTGGCCGGGCCTGGGCCAACGTCCTGACTTTC
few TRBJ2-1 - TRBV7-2 CASSLGLLAVYNEQFF TGTGCCAGCAGCTTGGGGCTTCTAGCAGTTTACAATGAGCAGTTCTTC
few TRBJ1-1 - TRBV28 CASSSLGMNTEAFF TGTGCCAGCAGCTCCCTAGGCATGAACACTGAAGCTTTCTTT
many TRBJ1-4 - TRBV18 CASSPSPTNEKLFF TGTGCCAGCTCACCGTCCCCAACTAATGAAAAACTGTTTTTT
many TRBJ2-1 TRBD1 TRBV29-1 CSVYKQGTYNEQFF TGCAGCGTTTATAAACAGGGGACCTACAATGAGCAGTTCTTC
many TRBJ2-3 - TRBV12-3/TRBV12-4 CASRRTDFNTDTQYF TGTGCCAGCAGACGGACAGATTTCAATACAGATACGCAGTATTTT
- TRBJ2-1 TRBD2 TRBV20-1 CSARDYSSGSRFF TGCAGTGCTAGAGATTATTCTAGCGGGAGCAGGTTCTTC
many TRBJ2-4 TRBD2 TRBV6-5 CASSYSMSGGWDIQYF TGTGCCAGCAGTTACTCCATGTCGGGGGGATGGGACATTCAGTACTTC
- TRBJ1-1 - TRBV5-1 CASSPDGSNTEAFF TGCGCCAGCAGCCCGGATGGTAGTAACACTGAAGCTTTCTTT
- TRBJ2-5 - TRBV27 CASEQGLQETQYF TGTGCCAGTGAGCAGGGACTCCAAGAGACCCAGTACTTC
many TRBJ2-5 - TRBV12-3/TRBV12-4 CASSRRGETQYF TGTGCCAGCAGTAGAAGAGGGGAGACCCAGTACTTC
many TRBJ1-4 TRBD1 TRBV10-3 CAISEPKTGAKLFF TGTGCCATCAGTGAGCCAAAAACAGGGGCCAAACTGTTTTTT
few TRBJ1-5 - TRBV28 CASSLLYSAEQGGGHQPQHF TGTGCCAGCAGTTTATTGTATAGCGCCGAACAGGGTGGGGGCCATCAGCCCCAGCATTTT
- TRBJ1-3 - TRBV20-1 CSAPLWGSLGSGNTIYF TGCAGTGCTCCCCTCTGGGGGTCCTTGGGCTCTGGAAACACCATATATTTT
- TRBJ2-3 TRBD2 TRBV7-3 CASKAGGGTDTQYF TGTGCCAGCAAGGCGGGAGGCGGCACAGATACGCAGTATTTT
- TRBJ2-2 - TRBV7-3 CASSSNAGELFF TGTGCCAGCAGCTCGAACGCCGGGGAGCTGTTTTTT
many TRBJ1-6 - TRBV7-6 CASSLAGSNSPLHF TGTGCCAGCAGCTTAGCGGGCAGTAATTCACCCCTCCACTTT